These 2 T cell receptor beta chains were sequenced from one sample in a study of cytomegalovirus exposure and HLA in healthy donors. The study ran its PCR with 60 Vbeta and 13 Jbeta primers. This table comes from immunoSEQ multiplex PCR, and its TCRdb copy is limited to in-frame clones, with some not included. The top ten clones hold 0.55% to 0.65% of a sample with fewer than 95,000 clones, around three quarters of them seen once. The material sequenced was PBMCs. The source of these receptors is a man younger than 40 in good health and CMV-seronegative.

Here the CDR3 DNA reads TGTGCCAGCAGCGGAGGGGGGACAGTTAATGAAAAACTGTTTTTT. It translates to CASSGGGTVNEKLFF. This chain uses TRBV9 with TRBJ1-4; 7 positions match TRBD1. V lost 3 bases to trimming and J lost 4 bases; unmatched junction nucleotides: 6. Germline V gene lookup returns CDR1 SGDLS and CDR2 YYNGEE. The CDR3 consists of 15 residues.

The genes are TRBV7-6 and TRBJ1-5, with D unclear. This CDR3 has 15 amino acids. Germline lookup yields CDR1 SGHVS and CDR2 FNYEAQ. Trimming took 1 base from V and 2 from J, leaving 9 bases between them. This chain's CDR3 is CASSLGVSGNQPQHF. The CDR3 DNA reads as TGTGCCAGCAGCTTAGGAGTTTCGGGCAATCAGCCCCAGCATTTT.